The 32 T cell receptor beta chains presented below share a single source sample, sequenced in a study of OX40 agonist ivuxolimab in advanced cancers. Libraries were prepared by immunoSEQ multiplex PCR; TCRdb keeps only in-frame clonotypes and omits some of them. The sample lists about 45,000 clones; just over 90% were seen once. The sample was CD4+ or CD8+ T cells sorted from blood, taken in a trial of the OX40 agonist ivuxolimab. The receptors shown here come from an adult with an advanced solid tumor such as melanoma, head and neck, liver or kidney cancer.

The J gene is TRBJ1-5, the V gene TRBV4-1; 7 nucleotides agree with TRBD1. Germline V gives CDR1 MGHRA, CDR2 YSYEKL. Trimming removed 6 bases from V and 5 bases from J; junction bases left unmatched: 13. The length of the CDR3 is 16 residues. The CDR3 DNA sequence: TGCGCCAGCAGTCCACAACCGGGACAGAGATATCAGCCCCAGCATTTT. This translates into CASSPQPGQRYQPQHF.

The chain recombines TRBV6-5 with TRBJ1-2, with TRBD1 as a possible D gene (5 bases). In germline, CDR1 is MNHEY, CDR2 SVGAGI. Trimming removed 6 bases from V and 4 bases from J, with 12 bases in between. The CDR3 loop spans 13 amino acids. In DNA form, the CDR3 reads TGTGCCAGCAGCCCAGGGTTACCCTATGGCTACACCTTC. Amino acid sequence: CASSPGLPYGYTF.

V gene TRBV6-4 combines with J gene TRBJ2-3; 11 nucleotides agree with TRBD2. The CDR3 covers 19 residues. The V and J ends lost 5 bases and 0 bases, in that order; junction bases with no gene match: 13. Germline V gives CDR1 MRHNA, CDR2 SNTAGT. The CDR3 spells CASSRAPSGGPLSTDTQYF. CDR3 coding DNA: TGTGCCAGCAGTAGAGCCCCTAGCGGGGGGCCGCTTAGCACAGATACGCAGTATTTT.

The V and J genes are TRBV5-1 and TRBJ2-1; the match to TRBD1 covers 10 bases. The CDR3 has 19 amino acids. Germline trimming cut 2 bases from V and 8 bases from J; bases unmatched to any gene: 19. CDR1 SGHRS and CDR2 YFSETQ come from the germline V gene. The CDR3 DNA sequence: TGCGCCAGCAGCTTCGGGGACAGGGGCTCAGGCGGGGGTGACTATGAGCAGTTCTTC. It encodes CASSFGDRGSGGGDYEQFF.

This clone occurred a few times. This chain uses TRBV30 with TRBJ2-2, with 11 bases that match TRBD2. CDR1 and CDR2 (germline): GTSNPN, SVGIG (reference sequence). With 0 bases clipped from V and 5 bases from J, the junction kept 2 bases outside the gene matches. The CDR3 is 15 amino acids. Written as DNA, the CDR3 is TGTGCCTGGAGTGTAGTAGCGGGGGGGACCGGGGAGCTGTTTTTT. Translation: CAWSVVAGGTGELFF.

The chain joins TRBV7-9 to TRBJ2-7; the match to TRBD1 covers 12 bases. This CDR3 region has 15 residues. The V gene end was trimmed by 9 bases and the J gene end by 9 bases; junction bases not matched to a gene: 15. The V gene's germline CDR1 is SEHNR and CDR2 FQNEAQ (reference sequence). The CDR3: CASSKTGTGGVWQYF. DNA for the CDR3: TGTGCCAGTTCTAAAACCGGGACAGGGGGCGTGTGGCAGTACTTC.

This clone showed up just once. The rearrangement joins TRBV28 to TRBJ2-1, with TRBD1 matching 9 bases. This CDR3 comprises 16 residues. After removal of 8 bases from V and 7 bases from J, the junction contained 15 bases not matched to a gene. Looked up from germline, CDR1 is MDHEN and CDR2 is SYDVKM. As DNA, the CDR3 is TGTGCCAGCCAACCGACAGGGACAGGGCTTCGTAATGAGCAGTTCTTC. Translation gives CASQPTGTGLRNEQFF.

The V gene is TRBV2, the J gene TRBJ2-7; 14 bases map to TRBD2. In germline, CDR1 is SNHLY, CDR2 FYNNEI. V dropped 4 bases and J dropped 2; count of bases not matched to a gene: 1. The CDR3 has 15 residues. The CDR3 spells CASSGTSGGPYEQYF. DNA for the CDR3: TGTGCCAGCAGTGGGACTAGCGGGGGGCCCTACGAGCAGTACTTC. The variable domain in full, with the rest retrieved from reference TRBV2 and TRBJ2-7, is EPEVTQTPSHQVTQMGQEVILRCVPISNHLYFYWYRQILGQKVEFLVSFYNNEISEKSEIFDDQFSVERPDGSNFTLKIRSTKLEDSAMYFCASSGTSGGPYEQYFGPGTRLTVT.

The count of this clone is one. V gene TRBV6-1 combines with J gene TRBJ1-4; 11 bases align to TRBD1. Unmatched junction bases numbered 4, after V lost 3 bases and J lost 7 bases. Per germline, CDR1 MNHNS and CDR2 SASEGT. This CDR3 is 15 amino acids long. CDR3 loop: CASSDAGTGGEKLFF. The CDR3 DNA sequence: TGTGCCAGCAGTGACGCCGGGACAGGGGGTGAAAAACTGTTTTTT.

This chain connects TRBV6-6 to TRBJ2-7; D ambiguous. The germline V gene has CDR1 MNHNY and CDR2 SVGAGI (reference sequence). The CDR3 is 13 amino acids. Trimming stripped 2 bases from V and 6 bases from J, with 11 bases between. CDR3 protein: CASSYNAGGEQYF. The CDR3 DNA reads TGTGCCAGCAGTTACAATGCCGGTGGCGAGCAGTACTTC.

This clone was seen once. The CDR3 DNA reads as TGTGCCAGCAGTTTTCCGGCGGGAGACTCCTACGAGCAGTACTTC. Translated, it gives CASSFPAGDSYEQYF. The chain uses TRBV28 and TRBJ2-7; 7 nucleotides agree with TRBD2. The CDR3 length is 15 residues. J gave up 0 bases and V 3 bases, and 5 bases lay outside the gene matches. The V gene's germline CDR1 is MDHEN and CDR2 SYDVKM.

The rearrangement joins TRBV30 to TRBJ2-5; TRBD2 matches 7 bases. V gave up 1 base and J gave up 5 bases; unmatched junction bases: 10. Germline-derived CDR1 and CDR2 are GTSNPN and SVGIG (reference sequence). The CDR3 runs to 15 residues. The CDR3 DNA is TGTGCCTGGAGTGACCGGGGAGGGCCTCATGAGACCCAGTACTTC. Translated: CAWSDRGGPHETQYF.

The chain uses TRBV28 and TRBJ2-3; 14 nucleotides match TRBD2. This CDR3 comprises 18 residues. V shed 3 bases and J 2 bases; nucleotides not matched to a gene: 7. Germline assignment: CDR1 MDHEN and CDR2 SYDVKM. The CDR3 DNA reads TGTGCCAGCAGTTTGACGACTAGCGGGGGGGCCCTCACAGATACGCAGTATTTT. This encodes CASSLTTSGGALTDTQYF.

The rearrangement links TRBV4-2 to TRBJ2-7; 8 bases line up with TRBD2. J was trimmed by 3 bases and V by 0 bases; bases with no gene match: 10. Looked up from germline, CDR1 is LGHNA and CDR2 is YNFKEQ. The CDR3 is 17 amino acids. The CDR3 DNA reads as TGTGCCAGCAGCCAAGATCGGGGGGGGCAGGGTTACTACGAGCAGTACTTC. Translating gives CASSQDRGGQGYYEQYF.

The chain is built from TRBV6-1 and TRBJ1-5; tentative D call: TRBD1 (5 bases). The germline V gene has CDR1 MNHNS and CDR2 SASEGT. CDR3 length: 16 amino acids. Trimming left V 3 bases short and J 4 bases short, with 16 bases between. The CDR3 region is CASSELIGAANQPQHF. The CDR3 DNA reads TGTGCCAGCAGTGAGCTTATTGGGGCGGCGAATCAGCCCCAGCATTTT.

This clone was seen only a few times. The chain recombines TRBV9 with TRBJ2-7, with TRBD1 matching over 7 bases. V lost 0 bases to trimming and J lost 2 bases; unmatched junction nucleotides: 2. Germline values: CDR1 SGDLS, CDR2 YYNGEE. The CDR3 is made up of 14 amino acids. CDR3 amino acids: CASSVGDSTYEQYF. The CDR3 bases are TGTGCCAGCAGCGTAGGGGACAGCACCTACGAGCAGTACTTC.

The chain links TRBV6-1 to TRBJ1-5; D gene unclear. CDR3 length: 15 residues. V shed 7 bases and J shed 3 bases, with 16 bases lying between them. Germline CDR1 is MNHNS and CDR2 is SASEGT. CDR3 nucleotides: TGTGCCAGCAACACCGAAGCCTGGTACAATCAGCCCCAGCATTTT. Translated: CASNTEAWYNQPQHF.

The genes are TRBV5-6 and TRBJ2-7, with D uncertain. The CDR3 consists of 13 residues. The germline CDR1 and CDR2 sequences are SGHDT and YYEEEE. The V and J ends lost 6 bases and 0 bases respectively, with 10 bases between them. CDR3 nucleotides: TGTGCCAGCAACACCGGTGGCTCCTACGAGCAGTACTTC. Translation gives CASNTGGSYEQYF.

The CDR3 loop reads CASSQVVQETQYF. For the CDR3, the DNA is TGCGCCAGCAGCCAAGTCGTACAAGAGACCCAGTACTTC. The chain links TRBV5-1 to TRBJ2-5; no clear D. This CDR3 is 13 amino acids long. Germline V gives CDR1 SGHRS, CDR2 YFSETQ. V lost 4 bases and J lost 2, with 9 bases in between.

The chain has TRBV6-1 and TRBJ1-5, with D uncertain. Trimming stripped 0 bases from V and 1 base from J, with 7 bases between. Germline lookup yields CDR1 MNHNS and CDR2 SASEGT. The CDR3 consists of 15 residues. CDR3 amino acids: CASSEALGSNQPQHF. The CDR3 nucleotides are TGTGCCAGCAGTGAAGCGCTGGGGAGCAATCAGCCCCAGCATTTT.

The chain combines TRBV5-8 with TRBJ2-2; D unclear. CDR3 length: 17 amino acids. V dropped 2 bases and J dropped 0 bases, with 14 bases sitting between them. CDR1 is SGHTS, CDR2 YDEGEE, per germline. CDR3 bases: TGTGCCAGCAGCTTTACGCCAGAGCTTACGAACACCGGGGAGCTGTTTTTT. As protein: CASSFTPELTNTGELFF.

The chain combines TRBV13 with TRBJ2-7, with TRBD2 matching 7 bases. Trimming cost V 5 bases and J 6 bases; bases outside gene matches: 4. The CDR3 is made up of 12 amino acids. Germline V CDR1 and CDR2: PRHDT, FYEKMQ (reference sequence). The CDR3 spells CASSRGEGEQYF. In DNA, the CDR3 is TGTGCCAGCAGCCGAGGGGAGGGCGAGCAGTACTTC.

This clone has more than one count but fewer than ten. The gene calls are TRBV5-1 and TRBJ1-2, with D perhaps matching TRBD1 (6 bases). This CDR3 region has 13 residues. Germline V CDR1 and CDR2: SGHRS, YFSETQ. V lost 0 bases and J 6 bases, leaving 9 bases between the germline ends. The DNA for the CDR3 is TGCGCCAGCAGCTTGGTCCCAGGGGATGGCTACACCTTC. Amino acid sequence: CASSLVPGDGYTF.

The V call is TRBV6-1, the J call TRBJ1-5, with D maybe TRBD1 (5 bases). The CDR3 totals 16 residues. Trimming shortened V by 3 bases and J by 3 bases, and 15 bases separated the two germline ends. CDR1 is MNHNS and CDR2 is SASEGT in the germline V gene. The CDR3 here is CASSDGRQGLNQPQHF. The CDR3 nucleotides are TGTGCCAGCAGTGACGGTAGGCAGGGCCTCAATCAGCCCCAGCATTTT.

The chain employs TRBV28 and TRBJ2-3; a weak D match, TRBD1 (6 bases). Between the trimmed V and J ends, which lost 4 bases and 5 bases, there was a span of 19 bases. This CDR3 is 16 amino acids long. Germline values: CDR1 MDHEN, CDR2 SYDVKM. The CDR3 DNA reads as TGTGCCAGCAGTTCCCGATGGAGAAGGACAGTAGATACGCAGTATTTT. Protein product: CASSSRWRRTVDTQYF.

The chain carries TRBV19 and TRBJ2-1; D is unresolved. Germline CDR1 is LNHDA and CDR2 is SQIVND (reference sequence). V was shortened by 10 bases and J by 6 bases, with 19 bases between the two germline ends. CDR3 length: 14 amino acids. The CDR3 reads CATSPAQTLNEQFF. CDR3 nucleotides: TGTGCCACCTCGCCGGCGCAAACCCTCAATGAGCAGTTCTTC.

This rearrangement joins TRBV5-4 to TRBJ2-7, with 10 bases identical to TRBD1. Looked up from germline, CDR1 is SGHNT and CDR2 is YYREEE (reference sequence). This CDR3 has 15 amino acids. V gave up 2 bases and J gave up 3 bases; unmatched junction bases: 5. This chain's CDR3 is CASSLFGTGDYEQYF. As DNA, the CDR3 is TGTGCCAGCAGCTTATTTGGGACAGGGGACTACGAGCAGTACTTC.

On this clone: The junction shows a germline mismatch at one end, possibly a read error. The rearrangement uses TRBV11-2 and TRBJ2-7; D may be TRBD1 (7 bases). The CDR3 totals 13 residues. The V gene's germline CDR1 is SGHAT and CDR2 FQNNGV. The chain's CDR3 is CASSSTGPGATNF. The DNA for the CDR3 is TGTGCCAGCAGCTCGACAGGGCCGGGGGCTACGAACTTC.

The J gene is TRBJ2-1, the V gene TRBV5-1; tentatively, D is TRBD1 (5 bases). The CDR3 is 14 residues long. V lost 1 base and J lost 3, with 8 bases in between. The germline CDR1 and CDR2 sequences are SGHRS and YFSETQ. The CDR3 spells CASSLTDSYNEQFF. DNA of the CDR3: TGCGCCAGCAGCTTGACAGACAGCTACAATGAGCAGTTCTTC.

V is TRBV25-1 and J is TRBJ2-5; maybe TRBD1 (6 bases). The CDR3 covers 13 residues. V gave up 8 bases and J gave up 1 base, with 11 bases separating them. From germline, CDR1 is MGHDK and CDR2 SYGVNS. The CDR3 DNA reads TGTGCCAGCTCCGGACAGCTCCAAGAGACCCAGTACTTC. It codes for CASSGQLQETQYF.

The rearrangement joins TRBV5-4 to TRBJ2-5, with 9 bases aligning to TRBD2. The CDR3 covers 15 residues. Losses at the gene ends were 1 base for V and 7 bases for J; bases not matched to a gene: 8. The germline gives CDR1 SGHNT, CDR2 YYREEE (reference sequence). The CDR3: CASSLLSGGIGTQYF. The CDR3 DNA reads TGTGCCAGCAGCTTGCTCAGCGGGGGGATTGGGACCCAGTACTTC. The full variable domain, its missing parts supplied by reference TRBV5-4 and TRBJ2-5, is ETGVTQSPTHLIKTRGQQVTLRCSSQSGHNTVSWYQQALGQGPQFIFQYYREEENGRGNFPPRFSGLQFPNYSSELNVNALELDDSALYLCASSLLSGGIGTQYFGPGTRLLVL.

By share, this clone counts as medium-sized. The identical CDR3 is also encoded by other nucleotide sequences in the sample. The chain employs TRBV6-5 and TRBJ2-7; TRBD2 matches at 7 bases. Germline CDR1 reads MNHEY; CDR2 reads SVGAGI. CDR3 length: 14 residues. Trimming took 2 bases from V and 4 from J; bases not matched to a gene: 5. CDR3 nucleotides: TGTGCCAGCAGTTACGGCGGCGGGGGTTACGAGCAGTACTTC. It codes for CASSYGGGGYEQYF.